Listed below are T cell receptor beta chains from one sample, sequenced in a study of T cell responses to AZD1222 COVID-19 vaccine. Clones were sequenced by immunoSEQ multiplex PCR, and TCRdb holds only the in-frame ones, with some missing. There are about 160,000 clones in the sample; 92% occur only once, and 2.5% to 3.5% lies in the top ten. Sample: peripheral blood, taken 28 days after the second AZD1222 dose. The receptors here all came from an adult who received the AZD1222 COVID-19 vaccine. The CDR3 runs from the conserved cysteine through the conserved F or W. The D gene is left open where the match is weak. Size is omitted from some rows. Given values are once, few, many or a class for expanded clones.

DNA,CDR3,D,V,J,size
TGTGCCAGCAGTCTCGGGACTCTCAGTAGCAATCAGCCCCAGCATTTT,CASSLGTLSSNQPQHF,-,TRBV28,TRBJ1-5,-
TGTGCCAGCTCACTAAGGACTGATTACAATGAGCAGTTCTTC,CASSLRTDYNEQFF,-,TRBV18,TRBJ2-1,-
TGTGCCAGCAGCGCTACAGGAAACTCTGGAAACACCATATATTTT,CASSATGNSGNTIYF,-,TRBV9,TRBJ1-3,-
TGTGCCAGCATAATAGCCTCGAACACCGGGGAGCTGTTTTTT,CASIIASNTGELFF,-,TRBV27,TRBJ2-2,-
TGCAGCGTTGCCACTCGGCAGGACTCCTACGAGCAGTACTTC,CSVATRQDSYEQYF,-,TRBV29-1,TRBJ2-7,-
TGCGCCAGCAGCTTGGGGAGCGGGAGGGAAGATACGCAGTATTTT,CASSLGSGREDTQYF,TRBD2,TRBV5-1,TRBJ2-3,-
TGTGCCACCAGTGCAGGGCCCACAGATACGCAGTATTTT,CATSAGPTDTQYF,-,TRBV24-1,TRBJ2-3,-
TGTGCCAGCAGCGACCGCCCACAGGGTGGGTATGGCTACACCTTC,CASSDRPQGGYGYTF,-,TRBV3-1/TRBV3-2,TRBJ1-2,-
TGTGCCTGGTCCAGTGTCCGGGACAGGGGTTCTGAAGCTTTCTTT,CAWSSVRDRGSEAFF,TRBD1,TRBV30,TRBJ1-1,-
TGTGCCAGCAGCCCAGTCAGCTCCTACAATGAGCAGTTCTTC,CASSPVSSYNEQFF,-,TRBV7-8,TRBJ2-1,-
TGTGCCATCAGGCCTAGCAAGGGAAACACCGGGGAGCTGTTTTTT,CAIRPSKGNTGELFF,-,TRBV10-3,TRBJ2-2,-
TGTGCCAGCAGTACATATAGGGGGCTTGGACAGGATAGCACAGATACGCAGTATTTT,CASSTYRGLGQDSTDTQYF,TRBD1,TRBV28,TRBJ2-3,-
TGTGCCAGTCACTCCCGGGGGCCCCTCAATCAGCCCCAGCATTTT,CASHSRGPLNQPQHF,-,TRBV28,TRBJ1-5,-
TGTGCCTGGAGTGTAGGAGCGGGAGGAGCCTACGAGCAGTACTTC,CAWSVGAGGAYEQYF,TRBD2,TRBV30,TRBJ2-7,-
TGTGCCAGCACCTTCGGGCGAGCCTACGAGCAGTACTTC,CASTFGRAYEQYF,-,TRBV12-3/TRBV12-4,TRBJ2-7,-
TGTGCCAGCAGTTACTCAGGGACAGTGAACACTGAAGCTTTCTTT,CASSYSGTVNTEAFF,TRBD1,TRBV6-5,TRBJ1-1,-
TGTGCCTGGAGGCACAGGGTGGAGGGCTACACCTTC,CAWRHRVEGYTF,-,TRBV30,TRBJ1-2,-
TGTGCCAGCAGCTTAGGACGGGAGGTTGGGAATGAGCAGTTCTTC,CASSLGREVGNEQFF,TRBD2,TRBV7-9,TRBJ2-1,once
TGTGCCAGCAGTCTTTCCAACTTCGGAGGTTATCAGCCCCAGCATTTT,CASSLSNFGGYQPQHF,-,TRBV28,TRBJ1-5,-
TGTGCCAGCAGTGAAGGACAGACTAACTATGGCTACACCTTC,CASSEGQTNYGYTF,-,TRBV2,TRBJ1-2,-
TGTGCCAGCAGCCAAGATCTGCTAGCGGGAGTAGGGGGCGAGCAGTACTTC,CASSQDLLAGVGGEQYF,TRBD2,TRBV3-1/TRBV3-2,TRBJ2-7,-